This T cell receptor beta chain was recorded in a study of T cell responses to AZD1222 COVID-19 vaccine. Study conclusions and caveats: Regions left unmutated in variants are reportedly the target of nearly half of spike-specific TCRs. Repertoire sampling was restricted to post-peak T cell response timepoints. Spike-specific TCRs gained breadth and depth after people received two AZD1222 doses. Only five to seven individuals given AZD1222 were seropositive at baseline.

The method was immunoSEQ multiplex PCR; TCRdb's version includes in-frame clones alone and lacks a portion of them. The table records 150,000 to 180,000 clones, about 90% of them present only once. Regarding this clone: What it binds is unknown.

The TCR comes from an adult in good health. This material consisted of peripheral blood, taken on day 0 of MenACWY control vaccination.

Here the CDR3 DNA reads TGTGCCAGCAGCCAAGCCCGGGGGGGTTCCACGTACACCGGGGAGCTGTTTTTT. Translation: CASSQARGGSTYTGELFF. The rearrangement joins TRBV3-1 (or the pseudogene TRBV3-2) to TRBJ2-2; 8 nucleotides align to TRBD2. The V gene end was trimmed by 1 base and the J gene end by 3 bases; junction bases not matched to a gene: 10. The germline gives CDR1 LGHDT, CDR2 YNNKEL (reference sequence). This CDR3 is built from 18 residues.